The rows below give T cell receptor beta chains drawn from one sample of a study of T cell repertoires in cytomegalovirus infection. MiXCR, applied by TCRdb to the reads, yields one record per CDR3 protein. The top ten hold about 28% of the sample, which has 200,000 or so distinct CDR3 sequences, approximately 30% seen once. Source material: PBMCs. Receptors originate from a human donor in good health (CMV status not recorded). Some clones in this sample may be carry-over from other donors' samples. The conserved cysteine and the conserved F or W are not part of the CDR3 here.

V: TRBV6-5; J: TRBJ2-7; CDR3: ASSSGLSREQY
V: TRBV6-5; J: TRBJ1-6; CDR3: ASSPRGQGSPLH
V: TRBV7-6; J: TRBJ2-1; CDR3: ASSPRPSSYNEQF
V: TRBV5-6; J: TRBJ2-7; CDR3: ASSSLDRPYEQY
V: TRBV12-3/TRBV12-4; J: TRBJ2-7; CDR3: ASSLRQLYEQY
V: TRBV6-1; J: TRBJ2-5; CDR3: ASSEYSGGGETQY
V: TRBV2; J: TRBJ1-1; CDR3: ASSEAWPDPNTEAF
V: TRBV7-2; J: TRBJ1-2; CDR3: ASSLKDRSGYGYT
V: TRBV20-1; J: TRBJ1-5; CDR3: SARRGGNNQPQH
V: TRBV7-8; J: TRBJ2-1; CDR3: ASSHRGTGERGEQF
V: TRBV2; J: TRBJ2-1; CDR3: ASSEGLIGTSGGKGSVNEQF
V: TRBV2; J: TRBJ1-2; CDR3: ASSPQGAHGYT
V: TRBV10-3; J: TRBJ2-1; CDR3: AIRLDSSSYNEQF
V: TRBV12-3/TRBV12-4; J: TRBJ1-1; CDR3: ASSLWQVNMNTEAF
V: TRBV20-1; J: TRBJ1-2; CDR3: SARLQNYGYT
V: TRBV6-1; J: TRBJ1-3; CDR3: ASSPGFGPRSGNTIY
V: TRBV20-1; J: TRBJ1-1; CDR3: SARPPRGENTEAF
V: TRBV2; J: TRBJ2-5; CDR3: ASSLSHTPETQY
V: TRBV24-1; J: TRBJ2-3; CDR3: ATSDRADGAQY
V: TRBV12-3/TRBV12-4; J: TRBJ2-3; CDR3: ASSSTGGITDTQY
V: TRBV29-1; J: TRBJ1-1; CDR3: SGTDRFMNTEAF
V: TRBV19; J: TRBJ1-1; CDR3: ASLINTEAF
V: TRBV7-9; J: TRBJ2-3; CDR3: ASSFAGTATQY
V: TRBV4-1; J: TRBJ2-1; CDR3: ASSQVWTSGDPNEQF
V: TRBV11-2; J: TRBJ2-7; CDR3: ASSVYLGGINEQY
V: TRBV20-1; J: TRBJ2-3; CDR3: SARDLDRGHSDTQY
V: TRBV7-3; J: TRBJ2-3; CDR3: ASSPPGGTQY
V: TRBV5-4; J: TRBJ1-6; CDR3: ASSLGGTGSPLH
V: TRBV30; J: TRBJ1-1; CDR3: AWSVHGTEAF
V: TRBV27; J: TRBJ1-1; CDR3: ASSFYSSTGIPEAF
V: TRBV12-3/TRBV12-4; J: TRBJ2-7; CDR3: ASSLGRVGYEQY
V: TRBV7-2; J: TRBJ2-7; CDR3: ASSFDVYEQY
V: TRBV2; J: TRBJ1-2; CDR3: ASSEDLGGYT
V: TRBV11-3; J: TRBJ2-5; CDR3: ASSVGARDQETQY
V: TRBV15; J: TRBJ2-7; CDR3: ATGLRTVQY
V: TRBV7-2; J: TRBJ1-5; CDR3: ASSLGRTPSNQPQH
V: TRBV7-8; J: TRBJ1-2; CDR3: ASSSDGIDGYT
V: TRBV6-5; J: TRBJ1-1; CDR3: ASSQATLRNTEAF
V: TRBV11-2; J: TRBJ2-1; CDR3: ASSLKGLEGNEQF
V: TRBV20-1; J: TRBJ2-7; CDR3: SACRTGGSYEQY
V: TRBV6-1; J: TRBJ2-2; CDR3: ASSFSGTYNTGELF
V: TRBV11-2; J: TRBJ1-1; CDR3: ASSLSRGAF
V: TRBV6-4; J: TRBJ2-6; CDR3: ASSVPLFSGANVLT
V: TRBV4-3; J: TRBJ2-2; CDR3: ASSQDRGDYAGELF
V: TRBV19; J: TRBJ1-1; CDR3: ASSIDRERDEAF
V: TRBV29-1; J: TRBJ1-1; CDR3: SVGDSNTEAF
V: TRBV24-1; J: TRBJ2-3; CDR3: ATSEGGTQY
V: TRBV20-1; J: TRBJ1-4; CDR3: SARGRFGEKLF
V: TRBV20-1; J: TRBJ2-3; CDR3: SASGTGVLDTQY